The TCR beta chain described here comes from a study of post-analysis software for immune sequencing data (dated by TCRdb to between 2014 and 2016). For the study in its entirety: Recorded disease courses included relapsing-remitting, secondary progressive and progressive-relapsing multiple sclerosis, with some patients lacking subtype annotation. A subset of samples was prepared in parallel using single-end sample barcoding, then pooled and co-amplified after Illumina adapter ligation. The multiple sclerosis patient repertoires were compared with approximately 11 previously published healthy control repertoires from donors aged about 6 to 26 years.

To demonstrate the VDJtools post-analysis software, TCR beta repertoires were profiled from the peripheral blood of more than ten young patients with multiple sclerosis. Multiple sclerosis patients were children and adolescents aged 6 to 15 years. The research as a whole found: The control group was slightly older than the multiple sclerosis patient group. About five TRBV segments, including TRBV5-6, TRBV5-1 and TRBV20-1, were significantly more frequent in patients than controls. Significantly lower normalized Chao1 diversity was found in multiple sclerosis patients than in controls, suggesting substantial peripheral T-cell clonal expansion. Strong co-clustering of samples prepared in the same batch was shown by direct clustering with F measure, prompting a batch-effect correction.

Clipping removes 0 bases from V and 2 bases from J, with 3 as the unmatched junction base count. The CDR3 numbers 16 residues from cysteine through phenylalanine. The sequence is cut down to CDR3 DNA, 48 bases in frame from base 1. Per the germline V gene (reference sequence), SEHNR is the CDR1 and FQNEAQ is the CDR2. Only a few counts were recorded for this clonotype. Its antigen target is currently unknown. The input lacks base qualities; no much larger clone sits a single base away. Libraries were prepared through PCR. TCRdb names Illumina HiSeq 2500 as the instrument used. Unique molecular identifiers were incorporated into TCR beta cDNA libraries to reduce PCR and sequencing biases. Per 1 to 10 million input T cells, some 500,000 cDNA molecules were obtained, such that each molecule approximated one T cell. The same protocol used for the earlier healthy control dataset was applied to prepare and sequence the patient libraries. Within a given batch, samples were prepared together, multiplexed and sequenced on the same HiSeq lane. On the study's bioinformatics: MIGEC handled the raw barcoded reads, throwing out single-read molecular identifier groups before consensus assembly and CDR3 extraction. Clonotype tables were post-analysed with VDJtools, normalizing diversity by down-sampling all datasets to the smallest sample size. Repertoire overlap clustering matched CDR3 amino acid but not nucleotide sequences to correct batch-related cross-sample contamination. TCRdb reprocessed the public reads (quality trimming at Q25 with fastp, clone calling with MiXCR) and kept in-frame beta chains. Duplicate CDR3 protein sequences are folded into a single record with the most common DNA and genes. The V and J calls and clone size are TCRdb's, not the authors'. This sample gives more than 500,000 distinct CDR3 sequences in total; approximately 31% of them show up just once. Around 6.1% of the sample is in the top ten clones.

The specimen was blood. The V and J genes are TRBV7-9 and TRBJ2-3; a stretch of 9 junction bases matches TRBD2. The source is a girl younger than 18 with multiple sclerosis. At the DNA level, the sequence is TGTGCCAGCAGCTTAGCCCCTAGCGGGGACACAGATACGCAGTATTTT. Its protein reads: CASSLAPSGDTDTQYF. The full variable domain, with segments outside the CDR3 supplied by the reference TRBV7-9 and TRBJ2-3 proteins, appears as DTGVSQNPRHKITKRGQNVTFRCDPISEHNRLYWYRQTLGQGPEFLTYFQNEAQLEKSRLLSDRFSAERPKGSFSTLEIQRTEQGDSAMYLCASSLAPSGDTDTQYFGPGTRLTVL.